This T cell receptor (beta chain) is from a study of blood T cell repertoires in COVID-19 (dated by TCRdb to the early 2020s). In the study overall: Collaborator samples came from the United States, Italy and Spain and covered acute and convalescent phases of COVID-19. The repertoires were released in a freely available public database intended as a resource for research on the immune response to SARS-CoV-2. The sample metadata nearly always contained a de-identified subject ID, COVID-19 status, age in years and sex. Samples were obtained from the ongoing ImmuneRACE study (first 160 participants) and from over a thousand subjects provided by 6 global collaborators. HLA class I and class II types, where available, came from metadata supplied by the sample provider rather than from assay-based typing. Subjects who had been exposed to COVID-19, were actively infected with it, or had recovered from it provided the deeply sampled blood TCRbeta repertoires that made up the dataset. The material from the prospective study consisted of cDNA or gDNA derived from T cells, B-cell-depleted T cells, or PBMCs.

Turning to this clone: What this receptor recognizes is not known. The sample holds no much larger clone one base away, and base qualities are not on file.

Each collaborating institution followed its own protocols to collect whole blood in K2EDTA tubes. For TCRbeta analysis, collaborators shipped samples as frozen whole blood, isolated PBMCs, or DNA extracted from either of those sample types. Study-wide conclusions, independent of this receptor: Clinical and demographic metadata were provided uncurated, with the amount varying by source and participant.

TCRbeta CDR3 regions were amplified from genomic DNA using the immunoSEQ Assay, a bias-controlled multiplex PCR. The authors' pipeline ran thus. The number of nucleated cells in each sample was estimated from the amplification of reference gene primers within the assay. To quantify the absolute abundance of each unique TCRbeta CDR3 rearrangement, sequence reads were collapsed and filtered. For each sample, productive Simpson clonality was calculated by taking the square root of Simpson's diversity index across productive rearrangements. The source is immuneACCESS, and TCRdb retained only in-frame sequences with V and J called. Part of the clones is not carried over; for the studies checked, unresolved V genes explain less than half of this, and the remainder is unexplained. The DNA was the basis for D and trimming; V, J and clone size are from that table. A total of some 70,000 clones appear in this sample, more than 60% of them only once. The top ten constitute roughly 9.8% of the sample.

The CDR1 and CDR2 encoded by the germline V gene are SGHDN and FVKESK. Cut back by 4 bases and 6 bases, the V and J ends lie 16 bases apart. There are 16 amino acids in the CDR3, from cysteine to phenylalanine inclusive. The only DNA kept is the CDR3, 48 bases in frame from the first base. The receptor's source is a woman between 45 and 60 years old with acute or convalescent COVID-19. The rearranged chain carries TRBV14 and TRBJ1-6; TRBD1 could be the D gene, as 6 bases match. The sequenced material came from peripheral blood. The sequenced DNA: TGTGCCAGCAGCCTACTCGAACAGGGCCTTAATTCACCCCTCCACTTT. Its protein product is CASSLLEQGLNSPLHF.